The sequence of this T cell receptor (beta chain) was determined in a study of identical twins. Overall study findings and caveats: Zero-insertion analyses might be partly confounded by invariant T cells like MAIT and iNKT.

The CDR3 loop spans 13 amino acids. The V and J ends lost 6 bases and 6 bases respectively, with 15 bases between them. In TCRdb, the 5' RACE reads were re-called with MiXCR into one record per CDR3 protein. In the table there are some 250,000 distinct CDR3 sequences, roughly 13% of which are singletons. This clonotype was seen more than once but under ten times. Its antigen is still unknown. Each donor was a healthy Caucasian. These data also featured in a second study, about yellow fever vaccine responses in identical twins. That work adds: Vaccine T cell responses of twins reportedly seemed partly convergent and partly personalized.

The clonotype was recovered from a woman between 18 and 30 years old in good health. The sequenced sample consisted of memory (CD45RO+) T cells sorted from blood. V usage is TRBV12-3 or TRBV12-4 and J usage is TRBJ2-7; D unresolved. The CDR3 reads CASRPDGQVEQYF. CDR3 nucleotides: TGTGCCAGCAGGCCGGACGGGCAGGTCGAGCAGTACTTC.